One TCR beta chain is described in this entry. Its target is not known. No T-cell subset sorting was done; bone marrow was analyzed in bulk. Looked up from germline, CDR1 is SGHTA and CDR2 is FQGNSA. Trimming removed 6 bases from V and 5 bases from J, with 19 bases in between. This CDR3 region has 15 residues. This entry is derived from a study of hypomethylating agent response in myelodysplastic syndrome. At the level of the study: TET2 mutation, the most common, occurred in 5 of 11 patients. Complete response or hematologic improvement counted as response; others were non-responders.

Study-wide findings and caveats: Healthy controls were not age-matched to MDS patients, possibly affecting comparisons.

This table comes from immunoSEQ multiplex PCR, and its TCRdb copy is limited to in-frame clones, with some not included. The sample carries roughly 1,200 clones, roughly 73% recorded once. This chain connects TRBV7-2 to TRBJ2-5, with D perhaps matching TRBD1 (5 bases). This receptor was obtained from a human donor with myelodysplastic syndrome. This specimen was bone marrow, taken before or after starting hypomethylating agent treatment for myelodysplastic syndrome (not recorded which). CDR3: CASSSSGRVSETQYF. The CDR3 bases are TGTGCCAGCAGTTCCTCGGGCAGGGTGTCGGAGACCCAGTACTTC.